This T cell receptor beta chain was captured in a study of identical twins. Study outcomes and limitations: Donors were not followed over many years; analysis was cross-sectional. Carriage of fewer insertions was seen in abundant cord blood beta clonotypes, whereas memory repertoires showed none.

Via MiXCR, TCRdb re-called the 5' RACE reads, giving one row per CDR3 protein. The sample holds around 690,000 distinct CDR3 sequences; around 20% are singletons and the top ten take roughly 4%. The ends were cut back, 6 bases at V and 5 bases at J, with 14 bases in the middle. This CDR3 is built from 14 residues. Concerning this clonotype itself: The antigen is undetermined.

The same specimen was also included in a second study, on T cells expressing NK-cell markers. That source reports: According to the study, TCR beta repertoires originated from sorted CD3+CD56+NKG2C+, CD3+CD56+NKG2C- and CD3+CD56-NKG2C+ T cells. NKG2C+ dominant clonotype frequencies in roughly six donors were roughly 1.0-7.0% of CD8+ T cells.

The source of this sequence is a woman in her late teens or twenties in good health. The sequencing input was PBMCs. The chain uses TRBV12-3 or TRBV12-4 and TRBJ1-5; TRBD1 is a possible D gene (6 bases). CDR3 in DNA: TGTGCCAGCAGCGGGGGGGCGGAAGATCAGCCCCAGCATTTT. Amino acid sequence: CASSGGAEDQPQHF.